This T cell receptor beta chain was observed in a study of CD8 T cells in Susac syndrome. Germline V CDR1 and CDR2: SGHRS, YFSETQ. CDR3 length: 16 amino acids. V shed 1 base and J 1 base; nucleotides not matched to a gene: 2. The authors reverse transcribed roughly 0.5 to 1 ug RNA with random hexamers. TCRdb re-called the immunoSEQ multiplex PCR reads through MiXCR, storing one row per CDR3 protein. The sample shows 150,000 to 200,000 distinct CDR3 sequences, approximately 94% of them seen only once. The sequenced sample consisted of CD4+ T cells from PBMCs. This TCR was recovered from a human donor with multiple sclerosis. This chain connects TRBV5-1 to TRBJ1-3; 10 nucleotides match TRBD1. This chain's CDR3 is CASSLTDRGSGNTIYF. The CDR3 DNA sequence: TGCGCCAGCAGCTTGACGGACAGGGGGTCTGGAAACACCATATATTTT.